Listed here are 21 T cell receptor beta chains from one sample, sequenced in a study of blood T cells in healthy people across ages. PCR was performed a second time for about 7 to 11 cycles using a sample-barcoded 5' primer and a J-beta primer mix. TCRdb reanalysed the 5' RACE reads using MiXCR and keeps one entry per CDR3 protein. The sample includes 760,000 or so distinct CDR3 sequences, 20% to 25% of them seen just once. These same data were also listed under a study on T cells of mothers and their children.

Sequencing was carried out using blood. The receptors here all came from a boy younger than 18 in good health.

The CDR3: CSARGLLSDNSPLHF. DNA for the CDR3: TGCAGTGCTAGAGGACTCTTATCTGACAATTCACCCCTCCACTTT. V is TRBV20-1 and J is TRBJ1-6; no reliable D call. Germline values: CDR1 DFQATT, CDR2 SNEGSKA (reference sequence). The germline V and J ends were trimmed by 1 base and 7 bases, with 14 bases remaining between them. The CDR3 spans 15 residues.

The chain joins TRBV9 to TRBJ1-4, with D unclear. This CDR3 contains 15 residues. Trimming cost V 3 bases and J 1 base, with 10 bases left between them. Germline V gene sequence: CDR1 SGDLS, CDR2 YYNGEE. The CDR3 protein is CASSAVLGTNEKLFF. The DNA for the CDR3 is TGTGCCAGCAGCGCCGTACTAGGAACTAATGAAAAACTGTTTTTT.

There are a few counts of this clonotype. The chain is built from TRBV7-9 and TRBJ2-5; D gene unclear. The V gene's germline CDR1 is SEHNR and CDR2 FQNEAQ (reference sequence). This CDR3 is 16 amino acids long. The V end lost 2 bases, the J end lost 4 bases, and 17 bases lay between the germline ends. CDR3 coding DNA: TGTGCCAGCAGCTTACTAGGATCCGGCGTTCGAGAGACCCAGTACTTC. Its protein is CASSLLGSGVRETQYF. The full variable domain, in which reference TRBV7-9 and TRBJ2-5 provide the parts outside the CDR3, is DTGVSQNPRHKITKRGQNVTFRCDPISEHNRLYWYRQTLGQGPEFLTYFQNEAQLEKSRLLSDRFSAERPKGSFSTLEIQRTEQGDSAMYLCASSLLGSGVRETQYFGPGTRLLVL.

This clonotype occurred many times. The rearrangement uses TRBV4-2 and TRBJ2-3; 12 bases align to TRBD2. The CDR3 length is 15 residues. The germline V gene has CDR1 LGHNA and CDR2 YNFKEQ. V was clipped by 4 bases and J by 2 bases; unmatched bases: 1. CDR3 in DNA: TGTGCCAGCAGCCCTAGCGGGGGGGCCACAGATACGCAGTATTTT. It is translated as CASSPSGGATDTQYF.

This clonotype was detected only a few times. This sequence joins TRBV7-9 and TRBJ2-7, with D uncertain. The CDR3 contains 14 residues. Trimming cost V 4 bases and J 4 bases, with 14 bases left between them. Germline CDR1 SEHNR, CDR2 FQNEAQ (reference sequence). This CDR3 is CASSSRLAPYEQYF. The CDR3 DNA reads as TGTGCCAGCAGCTCCAGACTTGCCCCTTACGAGCAGTACTTC.

Many counts were recorded for this clonotype. V is TRBV12-3 or TRBV12-4 and J is TRBJ2-5, with D perhaps matching TRBD1 (5 bases). Between the trimmed V and J ends, which lost 4 bases and 3 bases, there was a span of 9 bases. The CDR3 is made up of 13 amino acids. The CDR3 here is CASSSAGKETQYF. CDR3 sequence (DNA): TGTGCCAGCAGTTCAGCAGGGAAAGAGACCCAGTACTTC.

The V call is TRBV2, the J call TRBJ1-1, with TRBD1 matching 9 bases. The CDR3 covers 15 residues. V shed 5 bases, J shed 1 base, and the junction held 5 bases outside the gene matches. CDR1 is SNHLY and CDR2 is FYNNEI in the germline V gene. The CDR3 loop is CASSQEGQGNTEAFF. Written as DNA, the CDR3 is TGTGCCAGCAGTCAAGAGGGACAGGGGAACACTGAAGCTTTCTTT. Full variable domain (remainder filled in from reference TRBV2 and TRBJ1-1): EPEVTQTPSHQVTQMGQEVILRCVPISNHLYFYWYRQILGQKVEFLVSFYNNEISEKSEIFDDQFSVERPDGSNFTLKIRSTKLEDSAMYFCASSQEGQGNTEAFFGQGTRLTVV.

V usage is TRBV6-2 or TRBV6-3 and J usage is TRBJ2-3, with 10 bases aligning to TRBD1. The CDR3 totals 14 residues. V shed 10 bases and J 5 bases; nucleotides not matched to a gene: 9. The germline gives CDR1 MNHEY, CDR2 SVGEGT. The CDR3 protein is CANPGTGEKDTQYF. The CDR3 bases are TGTGCCAACCCCGGGACAGGGGAGAAAGATACGCAGTATTTT.

This rearrangement joins TRBV5-5 to TRBJ2-1; 8 bases fit TRBD1. Gene TRBJ2-7 matches the end of the DNA better, so the J call may be wrong. The germline V gene encodes CDR1 SGHKS and CDR2 YYEKEE (reference sequence). CDR3 length: 14 residues. In DNA form, the CDR3 reads TGTGCCAGCAGCCCCCGGGACAGGCGCCCAGAGCAGTACTTC. It is translated as CASSPRDRRPEQYF.

The chain has TRBV20-1 and TRBJ2-7, with 7 bases identical to TRBD1. The CDR3 is 14 amino acids. Germline V CDR1 and CDR2: DFQATT, SNEGSKA (reference sequence). J lost 7 bases, V lost 5 bases, and 14 bases had no gene match. The CDR3 nucleotides are TGCAGTGCTGAGACCGACAGGGCGGCGGGTGAGCAGTACTTC. It translates to CSAETDRAAGEQYF.

This clonotype was seen more than once but under ten times. This chain uses TRBV3-1 with TRBJ2-6, with D possibly matching TRBD1 (5 bases). Germline V gene data show CDR1 as LGHDT and CDR2 as YNNKEL (reference sequence). The CDR3 has 19 amino acids. V was shortened by 2 bases and J by 0 bases, with 17 bases between the two germline ends. The CDR3, as DNA: TGTGCCAGCAGCCAAATGCCGGCAGGGCATGGCTCTGGGGCCAACGTCCTGACTTTC. The encoded protein is CASSQMPAGHGSGANVLTF.

This clonotype was picked up a small number of times. A much bigger clone sits one base away, suggesting this may be a read error. Lacking the conserved final phenylalanine or tryptophan, this CDR3 likely reflects a read error. The chain has TRBV6-2 or TRBV6-3 and TRBJ2-3, with D unresolved. CDR3 length: 11 amino acids. Germline CDR1 and CDR2: MNHEY and SVGEGT. V gave up 4 bases and J gave up 9 bases, with 8 bases separating them. This CDR3 reads CASSSSKTQYL. The CDR3 DNA sequence: TGTGCCAGCAGTTCAAGTAAGACGCAGTATCTT.

This clonotype turned up a few times. V and J are TRBV6-2 or TRBV6-3 and TRBJ2-7; 7 nucleotides align to TRBD2. Trimming cost V 4 bases and J 4 bases; bases outside gene matches: 10. Germline CDR1 and CDR2: MNHEY and SVGEGT. CDR3 length: 15 residues. The CDR3 DNA reads as TGTGCCAGCAGTTCCCCAGAACGGGGAGGGTACGAGCAGTACTTC. The encoded protein is CASSSPERGGYEQYF.

This clonotype was counted between two and nine times. V is TRBV25-1 and J is TRBJ2-5, with 16 bases aligning to TRBD2. The germline CDR1 and CDR2 sequences are MGHDK and SYGVNS. The ends lost 8 bases at V and 4 bases at J; junction bases unmatched: 1. This CDR3 has 14 residues. The CDR3 sequence is CASGTSGGAETQYF. Written as DNA, the CDR3 is TGTGCCAGCGGGACTAGCGGGGGGGCAGAGACCCAGTACTTC.

There are a few counts of this clonotype. The junction and the germline gene differ at one end; a read error may be behind it. This sequence joins TRBV7-7 and TRBJ2-3; the match to TRBD2 covers 11 bases. The CDR3 contains 15 residues. Germline CDR1 reads SSHAT; CDR2 reads FNYEAQ (reference sequence). The CDR3 loop is CASSLASGGSDTQYF. The CDR3 coding sequence is TGTGCTAGCAGCTTAGCTAGCGGGGGGTCAGATACGCAGTATTTT. The full variable domain, its missing parts supplied by reference TRBV7-7 and TRBJ2-3, is GAGVSQSPRYKVTKRGQDVTLRCDPISSHATLYWYQQALGQGPEFLTYFNYEAQPDKSGLPSDRFSAERPEGSISTLTIQRTEQRDSAMYRCASSLASGGSDTQYFGPGTRLTVL.

This clonotype was observed a handful of times. This sequence joins TRBV28 and TRBJ2-5; unclear D gene. The J call may be incorrect, as the DNA end agrees better with TRBJ2-7. The CDR3 totals 14 residues. Germline CDR1 MDHEN, CDR2 SYDVKM. The CDR3 here is CASSPLQDPYEQYF. CDR3 sequence (DNA): TGTGCCAGCAGTCCACTGCAGGACCCCTACGAGCAGTACTTC.

This chain links TRBV7-9 with TRBJ2-5; 7 bases are shared with TRBD2. With 3 bases clipped from V and 1 base from J, the junction kept 5 bases outside the gene matches. CDR3 size: 15 residues. Germline CDR1 reads SEHNR; CDR2 reads FQNEAQ (reference sequence). The CDR3 sequence is CASSFTGGSQETQYF. For the CDR3, the DNA is TGTGCCAGCAGCTTTACGGGAGGATCCCAAGAGACCCAGTACTTC.

This clonotype was seen a handful of times. The chain employs TRBV12-3 or TRBV12-4 and TRBJ1-5; TRBD1 matches at 7 bases. The CDR3 is 15 residues long. After removal of 5 bases from V and 1 base from J, the junction contained 5 bases not matched to a gene. The CDR3 protein is CASSLRTGSNQPQHF. Here the CDR3 DNA reads TGTGCCAGCAGTCTTCGGACAGGAAGCAATCAGCCCCAGCATTTT.

The chain recombines TRBV2 with TRBJ2-5; D is possibly TRBD2 (5 bases). The J call may not be correct, given that the DNA end is closer to TRBJ2-7. This CDR3 spans 16 amino acids. Germline V gives CDR1 SNHLY, CDR2 FYNNEI. The CDR3 spells CASNKPYGEGSYEQYF. The CDR3 bases are TGTGCCAGCAATAAACCCTACGGAGAGGGATCCTACGAGCAGTACTTC.

V and J are TRBV10-3 and TRBJ1-1; D perhaps matches TRBD1 (6 bases). V was trimmed by 4 bases and J by 5 bases, leaving 8 bases between them. CDR1 is ENHRY and CDR2 is SYGVKD in the germline V gene. The CDR3 runs to 12 residues. CDR3 nucleotides: TGTGCCATCAGTGTAGGGGGGACTGAAGCTTTCTTT. Its protein is CAISVGGTEAFF.

This clonotype occurred a few times. The V call is TRBV2, the J call TRBJ2-5; 12 bases match TRBD2. This CDR3 is 15 amino acids long. Germline V gene data show CDR1 as SNHLY and CDR2 as FYNNEI. With V trimmed by 7 bases and J by 2 bases, 5 bases remained unmatched. The CDR3 region is CASTTSGRSQETQYF. As DNA, the CDR3 is TGTGCCAGCACCACTAGCGGGAGGTCTCAAGAGACCCAGTACTTC.